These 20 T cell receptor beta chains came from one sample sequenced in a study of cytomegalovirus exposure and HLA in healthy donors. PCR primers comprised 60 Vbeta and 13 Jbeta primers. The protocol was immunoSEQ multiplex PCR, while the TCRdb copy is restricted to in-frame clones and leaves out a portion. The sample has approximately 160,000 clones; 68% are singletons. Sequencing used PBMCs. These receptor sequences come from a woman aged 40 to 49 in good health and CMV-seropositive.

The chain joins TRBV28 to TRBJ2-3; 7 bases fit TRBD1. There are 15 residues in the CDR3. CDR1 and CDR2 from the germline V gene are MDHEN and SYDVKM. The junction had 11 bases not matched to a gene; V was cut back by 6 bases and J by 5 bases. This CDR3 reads CASSPGQPGGDTQYF. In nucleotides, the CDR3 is TGTGCCAGCAGCCCGGGACAGCCAGGAGGAGATACGCAGTATTTT.

This CDR3 is CASSNTVNSNQPQHF. As DNA, the CDR3 is TGTGCCAGCTCAAATACAGTCAATAGCAATCAGCCCCAGCATTTT. This sequence joins TRBV18 and TRBJ1-5, with unresolved D. Trimming took 5 bases from V and 0 from J, leaving 11 bases between them. The germline V gene encodes CDR1 KGHSH and CDR2 LQKENI. The CDR3 consists of 15 residues.

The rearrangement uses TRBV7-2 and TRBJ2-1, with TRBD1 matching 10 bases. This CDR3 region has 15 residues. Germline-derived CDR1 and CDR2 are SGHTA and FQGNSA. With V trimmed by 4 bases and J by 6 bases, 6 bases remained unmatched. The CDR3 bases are TGTGCCAGCAGCTCGGAGGGGACAGGGGTCAATGAGCAGTTCTTC. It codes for CASSSEGTGVNEQFF.

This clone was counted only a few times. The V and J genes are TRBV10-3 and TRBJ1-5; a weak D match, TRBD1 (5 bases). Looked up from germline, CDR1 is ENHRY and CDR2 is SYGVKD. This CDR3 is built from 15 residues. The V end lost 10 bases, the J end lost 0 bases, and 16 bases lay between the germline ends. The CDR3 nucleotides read TGTGCCACACGACGGGGGGATAATAGCAATCAGCCCCAGCATTTT. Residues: CATRRGDNSNQPQHF.

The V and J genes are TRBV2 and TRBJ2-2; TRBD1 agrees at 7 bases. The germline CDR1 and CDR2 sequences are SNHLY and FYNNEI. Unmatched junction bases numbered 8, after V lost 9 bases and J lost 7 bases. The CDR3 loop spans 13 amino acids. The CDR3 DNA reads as TGTGCCAGTAAAACAGGGGCGAGCGGGGAGCTGTTTTTT. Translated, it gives CASKTGASGELFF.

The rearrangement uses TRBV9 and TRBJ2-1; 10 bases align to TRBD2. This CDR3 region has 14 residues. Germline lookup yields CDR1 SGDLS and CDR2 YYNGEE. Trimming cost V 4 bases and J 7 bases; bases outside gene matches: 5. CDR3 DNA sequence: TGTGCCAGCAGCCCTAGCGGGAGTAGTAATGAGCAGTTCTTC. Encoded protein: CASSPSGSSNEQFF.

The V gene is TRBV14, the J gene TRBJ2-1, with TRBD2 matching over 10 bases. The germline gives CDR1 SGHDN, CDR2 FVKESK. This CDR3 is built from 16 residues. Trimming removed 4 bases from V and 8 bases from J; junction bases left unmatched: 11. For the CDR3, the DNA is TGTGCCAGCAGCCCCTTGGGATTAGCGGGAGGATATGAGCAGTTCTTC. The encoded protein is CASSPLGLAGGYEQFF.

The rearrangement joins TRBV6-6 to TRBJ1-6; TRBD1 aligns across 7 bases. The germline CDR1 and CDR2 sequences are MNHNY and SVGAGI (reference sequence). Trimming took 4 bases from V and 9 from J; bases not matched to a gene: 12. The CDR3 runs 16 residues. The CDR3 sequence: CASSSLDRERSSPLHF. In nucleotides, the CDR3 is TGTGCCAGCAGTTCCCTCGACAGGGAGAGAAGTTCACCCCTCCACTTT.

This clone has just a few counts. CDR3 region: CASSQDLDSYSYNEQFF. CDR3 bases: TGCGCCAGCAGCCAAGATCTGGACTCCTACTCCTACAATGAGCAGTTCTTC. This chain uses TRBV4-1 with TRBJ2-1; TRBD2 might be the D (5 bases). The CDR3 has 17 amino acids. Germline CDR1 MGHRA, CDR2 YSYEKL. V was trimmed by 0 bases and J by 0 bases, leaving 12 bases between them.

The DNA for the CDR3 is TGTGCCAGCAGATTGACAGGTTCTGGGGCCAACGTCCTGACTTTC. It yields the protein CASRLTGSGANVLTF. The rearrangement joins TRBV5-8 to TRBJ2-6; a possible D gene is TRBD1 (6 bases). This CDR3 contains 15 residues. CDR1 is SGHTS and CDR2 is YDEGEE in the germline V gene. Trimming removed 5 bases at V and 1 base at J, with 10 bases between.

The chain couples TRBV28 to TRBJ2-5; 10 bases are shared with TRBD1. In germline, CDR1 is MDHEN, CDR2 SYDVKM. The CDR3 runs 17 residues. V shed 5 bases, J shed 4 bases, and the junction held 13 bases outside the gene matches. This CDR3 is CASSLQAGGTGAETQYF. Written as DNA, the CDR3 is TGTGCCAGCAGTCTCCAGGCCGGCGGGACAGGGGCAGAGACCCAGTACTTC.

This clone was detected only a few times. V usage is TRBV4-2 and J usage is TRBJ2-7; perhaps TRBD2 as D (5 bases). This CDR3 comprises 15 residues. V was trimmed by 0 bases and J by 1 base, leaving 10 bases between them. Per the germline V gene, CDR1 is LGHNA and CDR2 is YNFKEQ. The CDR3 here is CASSQEASGSYEQYF. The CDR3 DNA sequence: TGTGCCAGCAGCCAAGAAGCCAGCGGTTCCTACGAGCAGTACTTC.

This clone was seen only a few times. In DNA, the CDR3 is TGTGCCAGCAGTTTGGTTCCTACAGAGGGGGTGTCCTACGAGCAGTACTTC. Translation: CASSLVPTEGVSYEQYF. The chain joins TRBV27 to TRBJ2-7, with D tentatively TRBD1 (6 bases). This CDR3 has 17 amino acids. Between the trimmed V and J ends, which lost 3 bases and 1 base, there was a span of 19 bases. The germline V gene has CDR1 MNHEY and CDR2 SMNVEV (reference sequence).

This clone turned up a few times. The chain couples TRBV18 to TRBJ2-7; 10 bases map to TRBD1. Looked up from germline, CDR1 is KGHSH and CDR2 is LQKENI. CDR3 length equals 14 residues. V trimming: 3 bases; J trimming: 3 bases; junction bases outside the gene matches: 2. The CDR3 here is CASSPGTGVYEQYF. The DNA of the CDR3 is TGTGCCAGCTCACCGGGGACAGGGGTCTACGAGCAGTACTTC.

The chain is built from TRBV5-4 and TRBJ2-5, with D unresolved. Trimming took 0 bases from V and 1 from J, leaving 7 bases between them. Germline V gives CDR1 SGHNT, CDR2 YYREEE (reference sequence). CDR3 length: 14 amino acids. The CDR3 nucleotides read TGTGCCAGCAGCTTGGCAGGCTTCCAAGAGACCCAGTACTTC. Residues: CASSLAGFQETQYF.

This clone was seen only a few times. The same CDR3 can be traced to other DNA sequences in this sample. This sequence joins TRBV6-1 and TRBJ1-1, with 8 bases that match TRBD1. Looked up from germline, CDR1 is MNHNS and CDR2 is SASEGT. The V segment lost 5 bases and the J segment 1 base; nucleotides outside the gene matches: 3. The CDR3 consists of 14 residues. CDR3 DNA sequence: TGTGCCAGCAGTTCACAGGGGGGGAACACTGAAGCTTTCTTT. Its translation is CASSSQGGNTEAFF.

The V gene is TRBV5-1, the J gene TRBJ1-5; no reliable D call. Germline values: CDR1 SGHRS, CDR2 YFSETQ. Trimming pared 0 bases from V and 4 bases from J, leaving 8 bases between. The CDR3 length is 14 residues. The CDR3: CASSLDSPNQPQHF. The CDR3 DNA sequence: TGCGCCAGCAGCTTGGATAGCCCGAATCAGCCCCAGCATTTT.

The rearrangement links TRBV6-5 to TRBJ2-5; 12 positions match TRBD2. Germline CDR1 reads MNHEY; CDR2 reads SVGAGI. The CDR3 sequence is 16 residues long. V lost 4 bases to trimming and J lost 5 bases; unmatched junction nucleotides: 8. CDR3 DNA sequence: TGTGCCAGCAGTTCGAGACTAGCGGGGGCTTATGAGACCCAGTACTTC. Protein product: CASSSRLAGAYETQYF.

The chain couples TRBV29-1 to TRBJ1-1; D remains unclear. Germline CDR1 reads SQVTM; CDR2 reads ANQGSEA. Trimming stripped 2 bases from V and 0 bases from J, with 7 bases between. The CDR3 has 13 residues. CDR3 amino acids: CSVESQMNTEAFF. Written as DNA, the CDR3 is TGCAGCGTTGAATCACAGATGAACACTGAAGCTTTCTTT. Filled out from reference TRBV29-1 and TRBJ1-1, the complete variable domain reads SAVISQKPSRDICQRGTSLTIQCQVDSQVTMMFWYRQQPGQSLTLIATANQGSEATYESGFVIDKFPISRPNLTFSTLTVSNMSPEDSSIYLCSVESQMNTEAFFGQGTRLTVV.

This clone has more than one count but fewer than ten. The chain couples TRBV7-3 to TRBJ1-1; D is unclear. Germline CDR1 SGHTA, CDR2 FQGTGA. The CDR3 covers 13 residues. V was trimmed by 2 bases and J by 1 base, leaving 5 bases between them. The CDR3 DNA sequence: TGTGCCAGCAGCTTACCCGGGAACACTGAAGCTTTCTTT. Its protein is CASSLPGNTEAFF.